These T cell receptor beta chains were read from a single sample in a study of cytomegalovirus exposure and HLA in healthy donors. Sequencing used immunoSEQ multiplex PCR; TCRdb keeps in-frame clones, though not all of them. The table has approximately 190,000 clones, 82% seen once. Specimen: PBMCs. The source is a woman in her 50s in good health and CMV-seropositive. Each CDR3 is given with its conserved first and last residue. The D gene is left open where the match is weak. Clone size, where shown, is once, few, many, or a class for clones that have expanded.

>NA|TRBD2|TRBJ2-2|TRBV27
CASSLWTSGSGTGELFF
>NA|TRBD2|TRBJ2-7|TRBV2
CASRGTSTTYEQYF
>NA|NA|TRBJ2-7|TRBV28
CASTTTRARGYEQYF
>NA|TRBD2|TRBJ2-1|TRBV5-3
CARSFSREVTADEQFF
>NA|NA|TRBJ2-1|TRBV19
CASSSLVRHNEQFF
>few|NA|TRBJ2-1|TRBV7-8
CASSNRDFLNNEQFF
>NA|TRBD1|TRBJ1-2|TRBV29-1
CSTLTGTYGYTF
>NA|TRBD2|TRBJ2-3|TRBV5-4
CASSFDIGGGTDTQYF
>NA|NA|TRBJ2-2|TRBV5-8
CASSRSPASRSTGELFF
>few|TRBD2|TRBJ2-2|TRBV29-1
CSVVAGVRTGELFF
>NA|TRBD2|TRBJ2-1|TRBV7-9
CASSLATSGIFSYNEQFF
>NA|NA|TRBJ1-3|TRBV7-2
CASSLRGQSGNTIYF
>NA|TRBD1|TRBJ2-5|TRBV4-1
CASSHQGDLNLETQYF
>NA|TRBD2|TRBJ2-2|TRBV27
CASSLAGGPIGTGELFF
>NA|TRBD1|TRBJ1-2|TRBV19
CASSRDRGRDYGYTF
>once|TRBD2|TRBJ2-5|TRBV2
CASSERLAGGLQETQYF
>NA|NA|TRBJ2-3|TRBV19
CASSMADTQYF
>NA|NA|TRBJ1-2|TRBV7-2
CASNTFVGSSGPYGYTF
>NA|TRBD2|TRBJ2-2|TRBV6-5
CASSYSGGAPGELFF
>NA|NA|TRBJ2-7|TRBV5-6
CASRLTESYEQYF
>NA|NA|TRBJ1-4|TRBV6-1
CASSEDPRAGAFNEKLFF
>NA|NA|TRBJ2-3|TRBV7-9
CASSSTRSGTDTQYF
>NA|NA|TRBJ1-4|TRBV28
CASSRTGASGEKLFF
>few|NA|TRBJ2-1|TRBV12-2
CASRLVSGRAGYEQFF
>few|TRBD2|TRBJ2-7|TRBV10-3
CAISESGGGSGSSYEQYF
>NA|NA|TRBJ1-2|TRBV19
CASNLGDTRQYGYTF
>NA|TRBD2|TRBJ2-2|TRBV9
CASSPAGGNTGELFF
>NA|NA|TRBJ2-1|TRBV15
CATSRGGDSNNEQFF
>NA|NA|TRBJ1-3|TRBV4-3
CASSQSGQGSGNTIYF
>NA|TRBD1|TRBJ1-1|TRBV19
CASTSPGQGTLNTEAFF
>NA|TRBD1|TRBJ2-5|TRBV29-1
CSVPLVGQGETQYF
>once|TRBD2|TRBJ2-1|TRBV19
CASSTTSGVSNEQFF
>once|TRBD1|TRBJ2-7|TRBV6-5
CASRRTGSYEQYF
>NA|NA|TRBJ2-1|TRBV9
CASSVVGGVHNEQFF
>NA|NA|TRBJ1-5|TRBV30
CAPGRGGAGNQPQHF
>NA|TRBD2|TRBJ2-1|TRBV2
CASISERGGSEQFF
>few|NA|TRBJ2-1|TRBV5-4
CASSLGRETYNEQFF
>NA|NA|TRBJ2-3|TRBV19
CASSPRRGPFDDTQYF
>NA|TRBD2|TRBJ2-3|TRBV28
CASSGSSGSTDTQYF
>NA|TRBD1|TRBJ1-2|TRBV28
CASSSPTGNYGYTF
>NA|NA|TRBJ2-4|TRBV21-1
CASYCPRVAKNIQYF